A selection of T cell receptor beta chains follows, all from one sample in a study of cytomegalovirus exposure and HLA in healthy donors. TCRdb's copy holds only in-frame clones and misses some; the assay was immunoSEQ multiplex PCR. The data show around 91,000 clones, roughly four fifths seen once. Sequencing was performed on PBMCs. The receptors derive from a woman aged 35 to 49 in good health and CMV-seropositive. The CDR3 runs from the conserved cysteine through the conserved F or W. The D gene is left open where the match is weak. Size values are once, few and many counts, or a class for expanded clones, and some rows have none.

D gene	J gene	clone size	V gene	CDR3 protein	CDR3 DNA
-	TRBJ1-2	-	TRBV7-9	CASSETKGRGYTF	TGTGCCAGCAGCGAAACTAAGGGGCGGGGCTACACCTTC
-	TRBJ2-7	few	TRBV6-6	CASSYSGSPREQYF	TGTGCCAGCAGTTACTCCGGGAGCCCTCGAGAGCAGTACTTC
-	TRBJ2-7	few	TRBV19	CASSPGDEQYF	TGTGCCAGTAGTCCCGGGGACGAGCAGTACTTC
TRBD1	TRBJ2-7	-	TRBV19	CASSLTGGYGYEQYF	TGTGCCAGTAGTCTGACAGGGGGGTATGGCTACGAGCAGTACTTC
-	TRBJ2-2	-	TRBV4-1	CASSFARDTGELFF	TGCGCCAGCAGCTTCGCTCGCGACACCGGGGAGCTGTTTTTT
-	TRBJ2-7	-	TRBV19	CASSIRGGLEQYF	TGTGCCAGTAGTATTAGGGGGGGGCTTGAGCAGTACTTC
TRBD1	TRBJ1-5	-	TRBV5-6	CASSSGGTGRYSNQPQHF	TGTGCCAGCAGCTCGGGCGGGACAGGGAGATATAGCAATCAGCCCCAGCATTTT
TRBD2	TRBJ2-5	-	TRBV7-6	CASSARGLAGAETQYF	TGTGCCAGCAGCGCCCGTGGACTAGCGGGAGCTGAGACCCAGTACTTC
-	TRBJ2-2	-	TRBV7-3	CASSLGSSSGELFF	TGTGCCAGCAGCTTAGGGTCTAGCAGCGGGGAGCTGTTTTTT
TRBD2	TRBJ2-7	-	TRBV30	CAWSHPSGGTGEQYF	TGTGCCTGGAGTCACCCGTCGGGGGGAACTGGGGAGCAGTACTTC
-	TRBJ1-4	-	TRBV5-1	CASRAGEGTALEKLFF	TGCGCCAGCAGGGCGGGAGAAGGCACAGCTCTTGAAAAACTGTTTTTT
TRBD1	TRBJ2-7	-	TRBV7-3	CASSPTGTESYEQYF	TGTGCCAGCAGCCCGACCGGGACAGAATCCTACGAGCAGTACTTC
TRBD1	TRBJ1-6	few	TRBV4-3	CASSQGDRVDDNSPLHF	TGCGCCAGCAGCCAAGGGGACAGGGTGGATGATAATTCACCCCTCCACTTT
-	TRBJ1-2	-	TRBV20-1	CSARDIYGYTF	TGCAGTGCACGGGACATCTATGGCTACACCTTC
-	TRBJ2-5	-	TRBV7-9	CSSSLTSMGSRVGETQYF	TGTTCCAGCAGCTTAACCAGTATGGGAAGCAGGGTGGGAGAGACCCAGTACTTC
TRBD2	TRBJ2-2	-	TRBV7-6	CAASKGGLTGELFF	TGTGCCGCCTCTAAGGGAGGGCTCACCGGGGAGCTGTTTTTT
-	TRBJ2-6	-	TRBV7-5	CARSLSSWDRTAISGANVLTF	TGTGCCAGAAGCTTGTCCTCCTGGGACAGGACTGCCATCTCTGGGGCCAACGTCCTGACTTTC
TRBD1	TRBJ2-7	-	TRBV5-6	CASSSGTGWYF	TGTGCCAGCAGCTCCGGGACAGGGTGGTACTTC
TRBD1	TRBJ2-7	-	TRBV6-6	CASDRGSYYEQYF	TGTGCCAGCGACAGGGGTAGCTATTACGAGCAGTACTTC
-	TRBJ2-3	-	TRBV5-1	CASSSGLAGDTQYF	TGCGCCAGCAGCTCCGGACTGGCGGGGGATACGCAGTATTTT
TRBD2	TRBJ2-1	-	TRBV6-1	CASSGEASGTRSYNEQFF	TGTGCCAGCAGTGGTGAGGCTAGCGGAACGCGCTCCTACAATGAGCAGTTCTTC
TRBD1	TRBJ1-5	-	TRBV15	CATSRDWGGTGGNQPQHF	TGTGCCACCAGCAGAGATTGGGGGGGGACAGGAGGGAATCAGCCCCAGCATTTT
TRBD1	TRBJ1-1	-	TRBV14	CASSQDILTGVLTEAFF	TGTGCCAGCAGCCAAGATATTCTCACAGGGGTCCTCACTGAAGCTTTCTTT
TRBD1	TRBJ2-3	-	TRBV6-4	CASSDSAKPGQKRSTDTQYF	TGTGCCAGCAGTGATTCCGCGAAACCGGGACAGAAAAGAAGCACAGATACGCAGTATTTT
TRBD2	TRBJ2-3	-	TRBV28	CASSVVAGGLSVTDTQYF	TGTGCCAGCAGTGTCGTAGCGGGAGGCCTGTCGGTAACAGATACGCAGTATTTT
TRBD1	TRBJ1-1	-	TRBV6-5	CASSPSGQGNTEAFF	TGTGCCAGCAGTCCCTCGGGACAGGGTAACACTGAAGCTTTCTTT
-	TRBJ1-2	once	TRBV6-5	CASSQTVFSLGYTF	TGTGCCAGCAGCCAGACAGTGTTTAGTCTTGGCTACACCTTC
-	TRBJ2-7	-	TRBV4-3	CASSHAGSSYEQYF	TGCGCCAGCAGCCACGCGGGGAGCTCCTACGAGCAGTACTTC
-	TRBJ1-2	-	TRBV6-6	CASSPGGALNYTF	TGTGCCAGCAGCCCGGGGGGGGCCCTAAATTACACCTTC
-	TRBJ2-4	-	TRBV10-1	CASRREEPVNIQYF	TGCGCCAGCCGTAGGGAGGAGCCGGTAAACATTCAGTACTTC
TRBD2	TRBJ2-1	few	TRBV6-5	CASSLAGGPYNEQFF	TGTGCCAGCAGTTTAGCGGGAGGGCCCTACAATGAGCAGTTCTTC
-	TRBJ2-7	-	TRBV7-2	CASSLGGRREQYF	TGTGCCAGCAGCTTGGGTGGGAGACGCGAGCAGTACTTC
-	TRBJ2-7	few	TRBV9	CASSSENLYEQYF	TGTGCCAGCTCGTCCGAGAACCTCTACGAGCAGTACTTC
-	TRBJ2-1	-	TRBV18	CASSPTTLANEQFF	TGTGCCAGCTCACCGACGACTTTGGCCAATGAGCAGTTCTTC
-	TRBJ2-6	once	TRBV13	CASSLSEGRSGANVLTF	TGTGCCAGCAGCTTATCGGAGGGCCGATCTGGGGCCAACGTCCTGACTTTC
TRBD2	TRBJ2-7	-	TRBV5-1	CASSSGTSGSPYEQYF	TGCGCCAGCAGCAGTGGGACTAGCGGGAGCCCCTACGAGCAGTACTTC